This T cell receptor beta chain emerged from a study of vaccination effects on CD4 cells after COVID-19. Whole-study findings and limits: Infection- and vaccine-induced clones contracted markedly late after vaccination.

CD4+ T cell isolation took place after approximately 11 days of culture. According to the study, vaccine recipients showed no prior SARS-CoV-2 infection and negative nucleocapsid antibodies. Days 3 and 7 saw half the medium replaced with IL-2 medium. Sequencing used immunoSEQ multiplex PCR; TCRdb keeps in-frame clones, though not all of them. The table shows some 26,000 clones, with around 73% occurring only once. About this clone: The antigen is not known.

This CDR3 comprises 13 residues. Germline CDR1 is SQVTM and CDR2 is ANQGSEA. V lost 8 bases, J lost 0 bases, and 11 bases lay in between. The sequenced sample was CD4+ T cells from PBMCs cultured without peptide, obtained before COVID-19 vaccination. The sequence was obtained from a human donor who received a COVID-19 vaccine. This chain joins TRBV29-1 and TRBJ2-4; no clear D gene. The chain's CDR3 is CSIAEVAKNIQYF. DNA for the CDR3: TGCAGCATAGCCGAAGTAGCCAAAAACATTCAGTACTTC.